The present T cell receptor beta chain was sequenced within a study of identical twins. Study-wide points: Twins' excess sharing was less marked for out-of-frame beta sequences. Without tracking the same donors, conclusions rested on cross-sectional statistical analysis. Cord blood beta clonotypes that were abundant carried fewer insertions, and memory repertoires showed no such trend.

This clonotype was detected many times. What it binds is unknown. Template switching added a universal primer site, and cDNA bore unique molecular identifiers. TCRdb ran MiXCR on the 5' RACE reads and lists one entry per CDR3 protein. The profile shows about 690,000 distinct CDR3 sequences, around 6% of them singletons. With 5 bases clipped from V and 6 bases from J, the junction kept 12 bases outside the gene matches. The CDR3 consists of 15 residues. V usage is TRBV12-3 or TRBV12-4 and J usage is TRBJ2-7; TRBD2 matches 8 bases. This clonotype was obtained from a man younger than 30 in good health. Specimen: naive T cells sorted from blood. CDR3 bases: TGTGCCAGCAGTCCGTCCCAGCAGGGACTAGGCGAGCAGTACTTC. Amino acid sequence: CASSPSQQGLGEQYF.